The 3 T cell receptor beta chains below all came from one sample that was sequenced in a study of technical replicates of blood from several donors. Using immunoSEQ multiplex PCR, the repertoire was profiled, and TCRdb retains in-frame clones only, with some absent. Of fewer than 80,000 clones in the sample, over 85% were seen once. The sample was PBMCs. The receptors derive from a human donor in good health. Some clones in this sample may be carry-over from other donors' samples.

V is TRBV9 and J is TRBJ2-7; the D gene could be TRBD1 or TRBD2 (10 bases each). CDR1 is SGDLS, CDR2 YYNGEE, per germline. V was cut by 5 bases and J by 7 bases, with 31 bases left in between. The CDR3 is 18 amino acids. Here the CDR3 DNA reads TGTGCCAGCAGTTCCGGGACAGGGGTTCTAGCGGGAGCGGAAGAGCAGTACTTC. This codes for CASSSGTGVLAGAEEQYF.

The J gene is TRBJ1-2, the V gene TRBV4-3; possible D gene TRBD1, 5 bases. Germline V gene lookup returns CDR1 LGHNA and CDR2 YSLEER. V gave up 0 bases and J gave up 6 bases, with 8 bases separating them. The CDR3 runs 13 residues. The CDR3 nucleotides read TGCGCCAGCAGCCAAGAAGGGGCCCATGGCTACACCTTC. The encoded protein is CASSQEGAHGYTF.

This sequence joins TRBV7-8 and TRBJ2-7; 9 bases align to TRBD1. Germline V gene lookup returns CDR1 SGHVS and CDR2 FQNEAQ. The CDR3 loop spans 14 amino acids. V trimming: 7 bases; J trimming: 6 bases; junction bases outside the gene matches: 10. CDR3 in DNA: TGTGCCAGCACCATTCGGGACAGGGTCGCCGAGCAGTACTTC. Its translation is CASTIRDRVAEQYF.